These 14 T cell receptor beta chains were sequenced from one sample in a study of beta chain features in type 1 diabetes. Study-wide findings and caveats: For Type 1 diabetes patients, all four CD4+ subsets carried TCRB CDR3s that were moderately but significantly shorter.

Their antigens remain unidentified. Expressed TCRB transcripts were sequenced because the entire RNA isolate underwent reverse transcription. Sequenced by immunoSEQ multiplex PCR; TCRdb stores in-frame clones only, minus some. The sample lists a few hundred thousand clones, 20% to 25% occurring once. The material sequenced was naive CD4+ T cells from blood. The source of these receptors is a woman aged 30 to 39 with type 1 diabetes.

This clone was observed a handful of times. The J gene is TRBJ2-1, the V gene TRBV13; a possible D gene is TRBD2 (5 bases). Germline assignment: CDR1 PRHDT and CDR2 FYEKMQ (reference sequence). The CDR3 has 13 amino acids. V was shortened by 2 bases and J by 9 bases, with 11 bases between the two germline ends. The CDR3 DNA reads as TGTGCCAGCAGCTTATTCCTAGCTGGTGAGCAGTTCTTC. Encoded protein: CASSLFLAGEQFF.

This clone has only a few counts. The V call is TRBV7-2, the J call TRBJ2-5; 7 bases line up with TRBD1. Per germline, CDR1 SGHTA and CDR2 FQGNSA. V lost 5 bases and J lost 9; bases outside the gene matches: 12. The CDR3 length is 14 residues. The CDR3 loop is CASSDWDSLRAQYF. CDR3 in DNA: TGTGCCAGCAGCGATTGGGACAGTCTGAGGGCCCAGTACTTC.

The CDR3 nucleotides read TGTGCCAGCAGTTTATTCCAGGGAACCCAAGAGACCCAGTACTTC. Amino acid sequence: CASSLFQGTQETQYF. The rearrangement joins TRBV28 to TRBJ2-5; perhaps TRBD1 as D (5 bases). Germline CDR1 and CDR2: MDHEN and SYDVKM. This CDR3 spans 15 amino acids. V lost 1 base and J 1 base, leaving 10 bases between the germline ends.

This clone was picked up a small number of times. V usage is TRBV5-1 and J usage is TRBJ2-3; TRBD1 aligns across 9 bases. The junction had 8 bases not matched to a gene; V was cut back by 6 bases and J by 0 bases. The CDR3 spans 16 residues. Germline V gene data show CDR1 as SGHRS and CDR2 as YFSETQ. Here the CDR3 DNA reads TGCGCCAGCAACTCCTCAGGGACAGGGAGCACAGATACGCAGTATTTT. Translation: CASNSSGTGSTDTQYF. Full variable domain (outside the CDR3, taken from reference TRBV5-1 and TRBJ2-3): KAGVTQTPRYLIKTRGQQVTLSCSPISGHRSVSWYQQTPGQGLQFLFEYFSETQRNKGNFPGRFSGRQFSNSRSEMNVSTLELGDSALYLCASNSSGTGSTDTQYFGPGTRLTVL.

The CDR3 sequence is CASSQDGSAGNEQFF. The CDR3 region has the DNA TGTGCCAGCAGCCAAGATGGTAGCGCGGGCAATGAGCAGTTCTTC. The gene calls are TRBV14 and TRBJ2-1, with D maybe TRBD2 (5 bases). V was shortened by 0 bases and J by 6 bases, with 12 bases between the two germline ends. Germline CDR1 is SGHDN and CDR2 is FVKESK. The CDR3 extends over 15 amino acids.

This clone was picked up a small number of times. This CDR3 reads CAISAAGWDEQFF. CDR3 sequence (DNA): TGTGCCATCAGTGCGGCGGGATGGGATGAGCAGTTCTTC. The rearrangement joins TRBV10-3 to TRBJ2-1, with D maybe TRBD2 (6 bases). Germline assignment: CDR1 ENHRY and CDR2 SYGVKD. Trimming took off 4 bases at V and 8 bases at J, with 12 bases between the two ends. The CDR3 sequence is 13 residues long.

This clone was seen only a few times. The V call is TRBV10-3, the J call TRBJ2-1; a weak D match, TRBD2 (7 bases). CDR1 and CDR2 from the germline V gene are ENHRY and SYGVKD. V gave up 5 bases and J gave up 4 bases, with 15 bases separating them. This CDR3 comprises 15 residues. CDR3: CAISTWEGEYNEQFF. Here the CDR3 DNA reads TGTGCCATCAGTACCTGGGAGGGGGAGTACAATGAGCAGTTCTTC.

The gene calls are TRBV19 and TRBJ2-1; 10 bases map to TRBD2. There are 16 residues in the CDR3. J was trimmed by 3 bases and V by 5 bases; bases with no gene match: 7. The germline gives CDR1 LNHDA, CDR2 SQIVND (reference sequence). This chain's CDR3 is CASSHLAGDYYNEQFF. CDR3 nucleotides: TGTGCCAGTAGTCACCTAGCGGGAGATTACTACAATGAGCAGTTCTTC.

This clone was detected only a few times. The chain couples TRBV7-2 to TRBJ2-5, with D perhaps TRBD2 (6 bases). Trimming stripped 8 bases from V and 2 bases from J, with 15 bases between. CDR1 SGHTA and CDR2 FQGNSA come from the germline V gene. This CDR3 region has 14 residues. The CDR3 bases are TGTGCCAGCTCCCGGGGCGGGACGCAAGAGACCCAGTACTTC. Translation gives CASSRGGTQETQYF. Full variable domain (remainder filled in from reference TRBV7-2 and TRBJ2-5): GAGVSQSPSNKVTEKGKDVELRCDPISGHTALYWYRQSLGQGLEFLIYFQGNSAPDKSGLPSDRFSAERTGGSVSTLTIQRTQQEDSAVYLCASSRGGTQETQYFGPGTRLLVL.

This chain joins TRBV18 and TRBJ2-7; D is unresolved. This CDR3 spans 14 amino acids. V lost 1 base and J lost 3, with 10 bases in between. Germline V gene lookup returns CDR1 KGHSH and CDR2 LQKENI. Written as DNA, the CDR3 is TGTGCCAGCTCACCACAGCGCGATAGCTACGAGCAGTACTTC. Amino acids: CASSPQRDSYEQYF.

CDR3 loop: CASGNSGPYNEQFF. CDR3 in DNA: TGTGCTAGTGGAAATAGCGGTCCCTACAATGAGCAGTTCTTC. The chain has TRBV12-5 and TRBJ2-1, with D maybe TRBD2 (6 bases). V shed 6 bases and J shed 2 bases, with 11 bases lying between them. The CDR3 contains 14 residues. Looked up from germline, CDR1 is LGHNT and CDR2 is FRNRAP.

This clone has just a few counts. Here the CDR3 DNA reads TGTGCCAGTAGTATAGGCCAGGGGGCGCCCGGGGAGCTGTTTTTT. Its protein is CASSIGQGAPGELFF. This chain links TRBV19 with TRBJ2-2, with 8 bases identical to TRBD1. With 1 base clipped from V and 6 bases from J, the junction kept 4 bases outside the gene matches. The CDR3 covers 15 residues. Germline CDR1 and CDR2: LNHDA and SQIVND (reference sequence).

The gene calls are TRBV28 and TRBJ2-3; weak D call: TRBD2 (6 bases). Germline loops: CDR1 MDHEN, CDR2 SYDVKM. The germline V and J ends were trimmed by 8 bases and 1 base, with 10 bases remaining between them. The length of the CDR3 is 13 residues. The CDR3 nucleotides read TGTGCCAGCGAAGCGGGTGGCACAGATACGCAGTATTTT. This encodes CASEAGGTDTQYF.

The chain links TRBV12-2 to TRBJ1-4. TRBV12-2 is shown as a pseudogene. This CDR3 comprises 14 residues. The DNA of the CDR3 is TGTGCAAGTCGCTTAGGAGCGGGGGATGAAAAACTGTTTTTT. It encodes CASRLGAGDEKLFF.